This T cell receptor beta chain was documented in a study of cytomegalovirus exposure and HLA in healthy donors. Study-level information: Early released data comprised some 91 million unique TCRs from HLA-typed donors.

This PCR relied on a set of 60 Vbeta primers and 13 Jbeta primers. This table comes from immunoSEQ multiplex PCR, and its TCRdb copy is limited to in-frame clones, with some not included. This table holds fewer than 120,000 clones, 60% to 85% found once. A note on this clone: Its antigen is as yet unknown.

Study-level findings and limits: The study listed around 150 cytomegalovirus-associated TCR beta chains. Later analysis associated a missense DCLRE1C variant with TCR beta V- and J-gene trimming.

Trimming left V 5 bases short and J 9 bases short, with 11 bases between. Germline values: CDR1 MNHEY, CDR2 SMNVEV (reference sequence). This CDR3 is built from 13 residues. The receptor was derived from a young woman in good health and CMV-seronegative. The sample was PBMCs. V is TRBV27 and J is TRBJ1-6; D remains unclear. This chain's CDR3 is CASSARVRSPLHF. CDR3 DNA: TGTGCCAGCAGTGCCCGGGTGCGTTCACCCCTCCACTTT.